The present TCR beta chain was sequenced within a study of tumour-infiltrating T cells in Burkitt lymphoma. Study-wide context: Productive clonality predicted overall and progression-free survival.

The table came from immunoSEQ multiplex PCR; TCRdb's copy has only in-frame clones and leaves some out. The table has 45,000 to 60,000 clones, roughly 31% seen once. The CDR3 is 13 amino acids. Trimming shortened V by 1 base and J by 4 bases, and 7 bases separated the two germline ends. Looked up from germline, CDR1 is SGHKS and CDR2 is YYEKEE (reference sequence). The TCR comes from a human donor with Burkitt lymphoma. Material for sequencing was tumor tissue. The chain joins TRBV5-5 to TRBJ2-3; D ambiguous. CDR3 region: CASSLITADTQYF. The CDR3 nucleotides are TGTGCCAGCAGCTTGATTACGGCAGATACGCAGTATTTT.